One sample yielded the 13 T cell receptor beta chains listed below, sequenced in a study of patients and donors after allogeneic stem cell transplantation. Each CDR3 protein is one row after TCRdb ran MiXCR on the RT-PCR reads. The table lists about 24,000 distinct CDR3 sequences, approximately 42% of them singletons. Source material: blood, either unsorted or a sorted T cell fraction (not recorded which). All receptors come from a human donor who was either an allogeneic HSCT recipient or a stem cell or donor lymphocyte infusion donor (not recorded which). It is not recorded whose cells these are; they may come from a transplant donor.

This chain links TRBV4-2 with TRBJ2-2, with D tentatively TRBD1 (7 bases). V was shortened by 4 bases and J by 4 bases, with 19 bases between the two germline ends. The germline gives CDR1 LGHNA, CDR2 YNFKEQ. The CDR3 consists of 17 residues. The CDR3 DNA sequence: TGTGCCAGCAGCCCAGAGGTAGGGCAGGGGGGCACCGGGGAGCTGTTTTTT. As protein: CASSPEVGQGGTGELFF.

V and J are TRBV6-5 and TRBJ2-5, with 10 nucleotides matching TRBD2. This CDR3 comprises 17 residues. Germline V gene lookup returns CDR1 MNHEY and CDR2 SVGAGI. V shed 1 base, J shed 0 bases, and the junction held 5 bases outside the gene matches. CDR3 residues: CASSYFRTSGYQETQYF. The CDR3 DNA reads TGTGCCAGCAGTTACTTTAGGACTAGCGGATACCAAGAGACCCAGTACTTC.

This clonotype was observed a handful of times. The rearrangement links TRBV5-1 to TRBJ1-1; no clear D. V was cut by 2 bases and J by 5 bases, with 10 bases left in between. In germline, CDR1 is SGHRS, CDR2 YFSETQ. This CDR3 region has 13 residues. The CDR3 loop reads CASSFLSGTEAFF. CDR3 in DNA: TGCGCCAGCAGCTTCCTCAGTGGGACTGAAGCTTTCTTT.

V usage is TRBV7-9 and J usage is TRBJ1-1; no definite D call. The CDR3 covers 17 residues. Deletions cut 1 base from V and 0 bases from J, with 15 bases between. Germline V CDR1 and CDR2: SEHNR, FQNEAQ (reference sequence). For the CDR3, the DNA is TGTGCCAGCAGCTTAGGACCAAGTAAACGAGTGAACACTGAAGCTTTCTTT. Protein sequence: CASSLGPSKRVNTEAFF.

This chain connects TRBV5-5 to TRBJ2-2; TRBD1 aligns across 7 bases. The germline V gene encodes CDR1 SGHKS and CDR2 YYEKEE (reference sequence). The CDR3 has 17 amino acids. V shed 0 bases and J 5 bases; nucleotides not matched to a gene: 10. CDR3 bases: TGTGCCAGCAGCTTGGTGGATACAGGGGCGCTAACCGGGGAGCTGTTTTTT. Its protein product is CASSLVDTGALTGELFF.

The chain employs TRBV7-6 and TRBJ2-7; D is unresolved. Germline V gene data show CDR1 as SGHVS and CDR2 as FNYEAQ. Deletions cut 1 base from V and 1 base from J, with 5 bases between. This CDR3 has 13 amino acids. The CDR3 nucleotides are TGTGCCAGCAGCTTAGTTAGTTCCTACGAGCAGTACTTC. Protein product: CASSLVSSYEQYF.

This chain uses TRBV5-1 with TRBJ1-4; D uncertain. The CDR3 extends over 15 amino acids. Trimming took 0 bases from V and 10 from J, leaving 16 bases between them. In germline, CDR1 is SGHRS, CDR2 YFSETQ. The CDR3 DNA sequence: TGCGCCAGCAGCTTGGGGTTCGATTCGTCTCCAAAACTGTTTTTT. Amino acids: CASSLGFDSSPKLFF.

This clonotype was picked up a small number of times. This rearrangement joins TRBV6-5 to TRBJ2-7; D is undetermined. Per germline, CDR1 MNHEY and CDR2 SVGAGI. This CDR3 has 12 amino acids. The V end lost 5 bases, the J end lost 7 bases, and 12 bases lay between the germline ends. The CDR3 DNA is TGTGCCAGCAGTCCAAATCTAGGAGAGCAGTACTTC. Encoded protein: CASSPNLGEQYF.

The chain has TRBV6-1 and TRBJ2-2; D is unclear. The length of the CDR3 is 15 residues. V shed 2 bases and J shed 0 bases, with 7 bases lying between them. Germline CDR1 and CDR2: MNHNS and SASEGT. The CDR3 reads CASSEWSANTGELFF. The CDR3 nucleotides are TGTGCCAGCAGTGAATGGTCAGCGAACACCGGGGAGCTGTTTTTT.

The chain joins TRBV6-5 to TRBJ2-3, with 7 bases matching TRBD2. Germline lookup yields CDR1 MNHEY and CDR2 SVGAGI. Trimming at V came to 2 bases and at J to 2 bases, leaving 7 bases not matched to a gene. The CDR3 totals 16 residues. The CDR3 DNA sequence: TGTGCCAGCAGTTACGGCTCTAGCGGAGCCACAGATACGCAGTATTTT. This codes for CASSYGSSGATDTQYF.

The genes are TRBV7-2 and TRBJ1-1; D is ambiguous. Deletions cut 2 bases from V and 0 bases from J, with 7 bases between. Germline V CDR1 and CDR2: SGHTA, FQGNSA. This CDR3 has 14 residues. The CDR3 region has the DNA TGTGCCAGCAGCTTACAGCGATTGAACACTGAAGCTTTCTTT. Protein: CASSLQRLNTEAFF.

A single count supports this clonotype. The V gene is TRBV11-2, the J gene TRBJ2-7, with D unclear. Looked up from germline, CDR1 is SGHAT and CDR2 is FQNNGV. V was pared by 5 bases and J by 7 bases, with 18 bases between. The length of the CDR3 is 14 residues. The CDR3 reads CASSRLARPQEQYF. The CDR3 DNA is TGTGCCAGCAGCCGACTGGCCAGGCCTCAAGAGCAGTACTTC.

The chain carries TRBV7-2 and TRBJ1-3; D is ambiguous. Per germline, CDR1 SGHTA and CDR2 FQGNSA. Trimming took 2 bases from V and 4 from J, leaving 12 bases between them. The CDR3 covers 15 residues. CDR3 in DNA: TGTGCCAGCAGCTTATCTATCGGGAGGGGAAACACCATATATTTT. Protein: CASSLSIGRGNTIYF.